These 18 T cell receptor beta chains were sequenced from one sample in a study of cytomegalovirus exposure and HLA in healthy donors. Clones were sequenced by immunoSEQ multiplex PCR, and TCRdb holds only the in-frame ones, with some missing. This table holds tens of thousands of clones, roughly 93% found once. Input material: PBMCs. The receptors were sampled from a woman in her late teens or twenties in good health and CMV-seropositive.

This clone was seen just once. The chain links TRBV28 to TRBJ2-5; D gene unclear. Trimming removed 4 bases from V and 4 bases from J, with 19 bases in between. CDR1 and CDR2 from the germline V gene are MDHEN and SYDVKM. The CDR3 loop spans 16 amino acids. CDR3 DNA: TGTGCCAGCAGTTACCGACTTGGCCGTATAGGAGAGACCCAGTACTTC. This codes for CASSYRLGRIGETQYF.

The chain couples TRBV5-5 to TRBJ2-5; a weak D match, TRBD2 (6 bases). The CDR3 spans 15 residues. Trimming stripped 1 base from V and 9 bases from J, with 19 bases between. Germline assignment: CDR1 SGHKS and CDR2 YYEKEE (reference sequence). The CDR3 coding sequence is TGTGCCAGCAGCTTGATTGTCGGGAGTTCGGCGGCCCAGTACTTC. This codes for CASSLIVGSSAAQYF.

The V and J genes are TRBV27 and TRBJ1-2; D might be TRBD1 (6 bases). The CDR3 consists of 17 residues. Trimming took off 5 bases at V and 0 bases at J, with 19 bases between the two ends. CDR1 is MNHEY, CDR2 SMNVEV, per germline (reference sequence). CDR3 DNA sequence: TGTGCCAGCAGTCTTACCGTGGGGGCAGGGTCTAACTATGGCTACACCTTC. Residues: CASSLTVGAGSNYGYTF.

J is TRBJ2-1 and V is TRBV30; weak D call: TRBD2 (6 bases). Deletions cut 0 bases from V and 10 bases from J, with 10 bases between. This CDR3 has 12 residues. Germline V gives CDR1 GTSNPN, CDR2 SVGIG (reference sequence). The CDR3 sequence is CAWSVKGGEQFF. CDR3 bases: TGTGCCTGGAGTGTTAAGGGAGGAGAGCAGTTCTTC.

V usage is TRBV19 and J usage is TRBJ2-3; 8 nucleotides line up with TRBD2. This CDR3 comprises 15 residues. CDR1 is LNHDA, CDR2 SQIVND, per germline (reference sequence). With 6 bases clipped from V and 0 bases from J, the junction kept 5 bases outside the gene matches. The CDR3 DNA reads TGTGCCAGTAGCCCACTAGCGGCCAGCACAGATACGCAGTATTTT. This encodes CASSPLAASTDTQYF.

This chain joins TRBV11-2 and TRBJ2-1; TRBD2 matches at 11 bases. V gave up 8 bases and J gave up 5 bases; unmatched junction bases: 17. The CDR3 is made up of 18 amino acids. The germline CDR1 and CDR2 sequences are SGHAT and FQNNGV. CDR3 residues: CASEGASGRTLPNNEQFF. CDR3 sequence (DNA): TGTGCCAGCGAAGGGGCTAGCGGGAGGACTCTTCCAAACAATGAGCAGTTCTTC.

The chain combines TRBV19 with TRBJ1-1, with D perhaps TRBD1 (5 bases). This CDR3 region has 15 residues. Trimming pared 4 bases from V and 1 base from J, leaving 13 bases between. Germline V gene sequence: CDR1 LNHDA, CDR2 SQIVND (reference sequence). The CDR3 here is CASSTNRKKNTEAFF. The CDR3 nucleotides read TGTGCCAGTAGTACCAACAGGAAAAAGAACACTGAAGCTTTCTTT.

This rearrangement joins TRBV4-2 to TRBJ2-5; D is uncertain. CDR1 is LGHNA and CDR2 is YNFKEQ in the germline V gene. The germline V and J ends were trimmed by 0 bases and 5 bases, with 7 bases remaining between them. The CDR3 covers 13 residues. CDR3 in DNA: TGTGCCAGCAGCCAAGATTGGCACGAGACCCAGTACTTC. This gives the protein CASSQDWHETQYF.

This rearrangement joins TRBV7-8 to TRBJ2-5; 7 bases map to TRBD2. The V gene end was trimmed by 5 bases and the J gene end by 2 bases; junction bases not matched to a gene: 8. The CDR3 extends over 15 amino acids. Germline V lookup: CDR1 SGHVS, CDR2 FQNEAQ. The CDR3 protein is CASSPSGGRQETQYF. For the CDR3, the DNA is TGTGCCAGCAGCCCTAGCGGAGGCAGACAAGAGACCCAGTACTTC.

The chain recombines TRBV29-1 with TRBJ1-1, with D perhaps TRBD1 (6 bases). The CDR3 is 14 residues long. The germline V gene encodes CDR1 SQVTM and CDR2 ANQGSEA. V was clipped by 6 bases and J by 0 bases, with 14 bases between them. CDR3 residues: CSVLRTEMNTEAFF. The CDR3 DNA reads as TGCAGCGTGTTGCGGACAGAAATGAACACTGAAGCTTTCTTT.

In regard to this clone: The junction shows a germline mismatch at one end, possibly a read error. The chain is built from TRBV7-7 and TRBJ2-1; the match to TRBD1 covers 11 bases. Germline lookup yields CDR1 SSHAT and CDR2 FNYEAQ (reference sequence). The CDR3 is 14 residues long. CDR3 coding DNA: TGTGCTAGCAGCTCGGACAGGGGGCTAAATGAGCAGTTCTTC. As protein: CASSSDRGLNEQFF.

This clone has only one observation. The J gene is TRBJ1-3, the V gene TRBV15; the D gene is possibly TRBD1 (6 bases). In germline, CDR1 is LNHNV, CDR2 YYDKDF (reference sequence). The CDR3 has 16 amino acids. The ends were cut back, 1 base at V and 0 bases at J, with 10 bases in the middle. CDR3 DNA: TGTGCCACCAGCAGAGGACAGGCGCGCTCTGGAAACACCATATATTTT. Translating it yields CATSRGQARSGNTIYF.

The chain has TRBV27 and TRBJ2-7; D possibly corresponds to TRBD1 (5 bases). Trimming took 3 bases from V and 2 from J, leaving 8 bases between them. Germline loops: CDR1 MNHEY, CDR2 SMNVEV (reference sequence). The CDR3 length is 13 residues. The CDR3 sequence: CASSLLGAYEQYF. CDR3 DNA sequence: TGTGCCAGCAGTTTGTTAGGGGCCTACGAGCAGTACTTC.

V is TRBV18 and J is TRBJ2-7; D might be TRBD2 (5 bases). Germline assignment: CDR1 KGHSH and CDR2 LQKENI. Trimming left V 4 bases short and J 1 base short, with 14 bases between. The CDR3 runs to 15 residues. CDR3 sequence (DNA): TGTGCCAGCTCACGACAAAGCGGACCTTCCTACGAGCAGTACTTC. Amino acids: CASSRQSGPSYEQYF.

CDR3 amino acids: CATSRGDGGWSDTQYF. The CDR3, as DNA: TGTGCCACCAGCAGAGGAGATGGGGGGTGGTCAGATACGCAGTATTTT. The chain recombines TRBV15 with TRBJ2-3; tentatively, D is TRBD2 (6 bases). Per the germline V gene, CDR1 is LNHNV and CDR2 is YYDKDF (reference sequence). With 1 base removed from V and 4 bases from J, the gap between germline ends came to 15 bases. This CDR3 has 16 residues.

This clone was seen only a few times. This chain joins TRBV7-8 and TRBJ2-7; D call uncertain. Germline CDR1 is SGHVS and CDR2 is FQNEAQ. CDR3 length: 11 residues. The ends were cut back, 1 base at V and 6 bases at J, with 4 bases in the middle. The CDR3 sequence is CASSLVLEQYF. Here the CDR3 DNA reads TGTGCCAGCAGCTTAGTTCTCGAGCAGTACTTC. The whole variable domain, remainder taken from reference TRBV7-8 and TRBJ2-7, is GAGVSQSPRYKVAKRGQDVALRCDPISGHVSLFWYQQALGQGPEFLTYFQNEAQLDKSGLPSDRFFAERPEGSVSTLKIQRTQQEDSAVYLCASSLVLEQYFGPGTRLTVT.

The V call is TRBV18, the J call TRBJ2-1; 10 bases are shared with TRBD1. Germline V gene data show CDR1 as KGHSH and CDR2 as LQKENI. CDR3 length equals 15 residues. Trimming took 3 bases from V and 10 from J; bases not matched to a gene: 9. The CDR3 nucleotides read TGTGCCAGCTCACCGACACGACAGGGGGCAGGGGAGCAGTTCTTC. This gives the protein CASSPTRQGAGEQFF.

The chain employs TRBV20-1 and TRBJ2-1; 8 bases match TRBD2. This CDR3 region has 11 residues. Germline CDR1 DFQATT, CDR2 SNEGSKA (reference sequence). With V trimmed by 2 bases and J by 10 bases, 1 base remained unmatched. CDR3 in DNA: TGCAGTGCTAGACGGGGGGGCGAGCAGTTCTTC. This sequence encodes CSARRGGEQFF.